These 3 T cell receptor beta chains came from one sample sequenced in a study of cytomegalovirus exposure and HLA in healthy donors. Both 60 Vbeta primers and 13 Jbeta primers went into the PCR. Method: immunoSEQ multiplex PCR; TCRdb's copy keeps in-frame clones and lacks some. The sample has about 200,000 clones, 75% to 90% seen once; the top ten hold 0.31%. The sequenced sample was PBMCs. The origin of the receptors is a woman in her 30s in good health and CMV-seronegative.

This clone was seen a single time. The V gene is TRBV28, the J gene TRBJ2-7, with a weak D call TRBD1 (6 bases). CDR3 length: 13 residues. The germline V gene has CDR1 MDHEN and CDR2 SYDVKM. V dropped 7 bases and J dropped 2 bases, with 12 bases sitting between them. As DNA, the CDR3 is TGTGCCAGCAAGGAAGGGGGTACCTACGAGCAGTACTTC. This sequence encodes CASKEGGTYEQYF.

The genes are TRBV5-1 and TRBJ2-3; 7 nucleotides align to TRBD1. Trimming took 3 bases from V and 6 from J; bases not matched to a gene: 10. CDR3 length equals 15 residues. Germline lookup yields CDR1 SGHRS and CDR2 YFSETQ. This CDR3 reads CASSSRTGPADTQYF. CDR3 sequence (DNA): TGCGCCAGCAGCTCCCGGACAGGCCCAGCGGATACGCAGTATTTT. Using reference TRBV5-1 and TRBJ2-3 for the parts outside the CDR3, the full variable domain is KAGVTQTPRYLIKTRGQQVTLSCSPISGHRSVSWYQQTPGQGLQFLFEYFSETQRNKGNFPGRFSGRQFSNSRSEMNVSTLELGDSALYLCASSSRTGPADTQYFGPGTRLTVL.

This chain joins TRBV4-1 and TRBJ1-6; 10 bases map to TRBD1. CDR1 is MGHRA, CDR2 YSYEKL, per germline. The CDR3 has 15 residues. The trim removed 4 bases at V and 11 bases at J, leaving 8 bases unmatched. Here the CDR3 DNA reads TGCGCCAGCAGCCTCGTTGCGGACAGGGGGACACCCCTCCACTTT. Encoded protein: CASSLVADRGTPLHF.